One sample yielded the 18 T cell receptor beta chains listed below, sequenced in a study of cytomegalovirus exposure and HLA in healthy donors. PCR primers comprised 60 Vbeta and 13 Jbeta primers. Using immunoSEQ multiplex PCR, the repertoire was profiled, and TCRdb retains in-frame clones only, with some absent. The data show about 170,000 clones, over 80% seen once. The sample comprised PBMCs. These receptors came from a boy between 2 and 10 years old in good health and CMV-seronegative.

In nucleotides, the CDR3 is TGTGCCAGCAGTTGGGGGGAGTCTGAAGCTTTCTTT. Its translation: CASSWGESEAFF. The chain couples TRBV7-9 to TRBJ1-1, with D perhaps matching TRBD1 (5 bases). This CDR3 has 12 amino acids. V lost 6 bases, J lost 6 bases, and 11 bases lay in between. Germline CDR1 SEHNR, CDR2 FQNEAQ (reference sequence).

The CDR3 loop is CASCPGQGYGYTF. CDR3 nucleotide sequence: TGTGCCAGCTGCCCGGGACAGGGCTATGGCTACACCTTC. J is TRBJ1-2 and V is TRBV7-2, with 9 bases that match TRBD1. The germline gives CDR1 SGHTA, CDR2 FQGNSA. There are 13 residues in the CDR3. V lost 8 bases and J lost 4; bases outside the gene matches: 5.

The rearrangement joins TRBV10-3 to TRBJ2-1, with D possibly matching TRBD2 (6 bases). Germline CDR1 is ENHRY and CDR2 is SYGVKD. The CDR3 sequence is 14 residues long. Trimming took off 6 bases at V and 7 bases at J, with 16 bases between the two ends. The CDR3 nucleotides read TGTGCCATCAGCACCGGGACTTCCCCTAATGAGCAGTTCTTC. Its protein is CAISTGTSPNEQFF.

This clone was detected only a few times. This rearrangement joins TRBV27 to TRBJ1-6, with 9 bases aligning to TRBD1. The J segment lost 7 bases and the V segment lost 6 bases, leaving 7 bases of the junction unmatched. The CDR3 is 15 residues long. Germline V lookup: CDR1 MNHEY, CDR2 SMNVEV (reference sequence). This CDR3 reads CASSLYDRGNSPLHF. For the CDR3, the DNA is TGTGCCAGCAGCCTCTACGACAGGGGGAATTCACCCCTCCACTTT.

The chain has TRBV30 and TRBJ1-5; D possibly corresponds to TRBD1 (5 bases). The germline V and J ends were trimmed by 5 bases and 0 bases, with 11 bases remaining between them. CDR3 length: 14 amino acids. CDR1 and CDR2 from the germline V gene are GTSNPN and SVGIG (reference sequence). CDR3 loop: CAWSTDLSNQPQHF. The CDR3 DNA sequence: TGTGCCTGGTCGACAGATCTTAGCAATCAGCCCCAGCATTTT.

This sequence joins TRBV5-1 and TRBJ2-5; no definite D call. Germline V gene lookup returns CDR1 SGHRS and CDR2 YFSETQ. The CDR3 is made up of 13 amino acids. V was pared by 2 bases and J by 5 bases, with 10 bases between. The CDR3: CASSFAPVETQYF. The DNA for the CDR3 is TGCGCCAGCAGCTTTGCCCCGGTGGAGACCCAGTACTTC. The whole variable domain, filled in from reference TRBV5-1 and TRBJ2-5, reads KAGVTQTPRYLIKTRGQQVTLSCSPISGHRSVSWYQQTPGQGLQFLFEYFSETQRNKGNFPGRFSGRQFSNSRSEMNVSTLELGDSALYLCASSFAPVETQYFGPGTRLLVL.

The chain combines TRBV4-1 with TRBJ1-1, with D possibly TRBD1 on 5 matching bases. The germline V gene has CDR1 MGHRA and CDR2 YSYEKL. The V end lost 0 bases, the J end lost 4 bases, and 18 bases lay between the germline ends. The CDR3 consists of 17 residues. The CDR3 region is CASSQEPGSWWGTEAFF. CDR3 in DNA: TGCGCCAGCAGCCAAGAACCAGGGTCATGGTGGGGCACTGAAGCTTTCTTT.

The chain couples TRBV19 to TRBJ2-1, with a weak D call TRBD1 (6 bases). In germline, CDR1 is LNHDA, CDR2 SQIVND (reference sequence). The CDR3 has 15 amino acids. V lost 0 bases to trimming and J lost 5 bases, with 11 bases between them. This CDR3 reads CASSIEGARNNEQFF. The CDR3 coding sequence is TGTGCCAGTAGTATAGAGGGGGCGCGAAACAATGAGCAGTTCTTC.

V usage is TRBV7-3 and J usage is TRBJ2-2; perhaps TRBD2 as D (6 bases). V dropped 0 bases and J dropped 2 bases, with 10 bases sitting between them. This CDR3 has 16 amino acids. Germline V lookup: CDR1 SGHTA, CDR2 FQGTGA. The chain's CDR3 is CASSLTGGFNTGELFF. The CDR3 nucleotides read TGTGCCAGCAGCTTAACGGGAGGTTTTAACACCGGGGAGCTGTTTTTT. Full variable domain (remainder filled in from reference TRBV7-3 and TRBJ2-2): GAGVSQTPSNKVTEKGKYVELRCDPISGHTALYWYRQSLGQGPEFLIYFQGTGAADDSGLPNDRFFAVRPEGSVSTLKIQRTERGDSAVYLCASSLTGGFNTGELFFGEGSRLTVL.

The chain combines TRBV7-6 with TRBJ2-7, with 12 bases that match TRBD2. The CDR3 contains 18 residues. Germline V gene sequence: CDR1 SGHVS, CDR2 FNYEAQ. Germline trimming cut 2 bases from V and 5 bases from J; bases unmatched to any gene: 13. The CDR3 here is CASSLRGGLAGGSDEQYF. CDR3 coding DNA: TGTGCCAGCAGCTTAAGGGGCGGGCTAGCGGGAGGGTCTGACGAGCAGTACTTC.

This chain joins TRBV6-1 and TRBJ1-1; D is possibly TRBD1 (6 bases). V was shortened by 4 bases and J by 1 base, with 16 bases between the two germline ends. This CDR3 is built from 16 residues. The germline V gene has CDR1 MNHNS and CDR2 SASEGT. The CDR3: CASSGGTMGQNTEAFF. CDR3 coding DNA: TGTGCCAGCAGTGGAGGGACAATGGGACAGAACACTGAAGCTTTCTTT.

This clone was observed once. J is TRBJ2-5 and V is TRBV7-8; 9 bases fit TRBD2. Germline V gives CDR1 SGHVS, CDR2 FQNEAQ. This CDR3 spans 15 amino acids. Trimming took 1 base from V and 6 from J; bases not matched to a gene: 6. DNA of the CDR3: TGTGCCAGCAGCTTAGGGCAGAGCGGGGGGAAGACCCAGTACTTC. This gives the protein CASSLGQSGGKTQYF.

The rearrangement joins TRBV27 to TRBJ1-1; weak D call: TRBD1 (5 bases). This CDR3 comprises 15 residues. The V gene's germline CDR1 is MNHEY and CDR2 SMNVEV (reference sequence). With 5 bases removed from V and 6 bases from J, the gap between germline ends came to 19 bases. In DNA form, the CDR3 reads TGTGCCAGCAGTCCGGGGACTACTATCCACGCTGAAGCTTTCTTT. This gives the protein CASSPGTTIHAEAFF.

The J gene is TRBJ2-2, the V gene TRBV9, with a weak D call TRBD2 (6 bases). From germline, CDR1 is SGDLS and CDR2 YYNGEE. V dropped 4 bases and J dropped 9 bases, with 19 bases sitting between them. The CDR3 spans 15 residues. The CDR3 DNA is TGTGCCAGCAGCTCTCCGGGAGTCGGGACCCGGGAGCTGTTTTTT. It encodes CASSSPGVGTRELFF.

The chain is built from TRBV5-6 and TRBJ2-1; 10 positions agree with TRBD2. This CDR3 comprises 17 residues. Germline-derived CDR1 and CDR2 are SGHDT and YYEEEE. The V and J ends lost 0 bases and 0 bases, in that order; junction bases with no gene match: 3. For the CDR3, the DNA is TGTGCCAGCAGCTTGGGTGCTAGCGGGAGCTCCTACAATGAGCAGTTCTTC. It yields the protein CASSLGASGSSYNEQFF.

The rearrangement uses TRBV2 and TRBJ1-5; no clear D. Germline V gene data show CDR1 as SNHLY and CDR2 as FYNNEI. The CDR3 is made up of 13 amino acids. V was shortened by 6 bases and J by 5 bases, with 11 bases between the two germline ends. The CDR3, as DNA: TGTGCCAGCAGCCCGGGAGGGTATCAGCCCCAGCATTTT. This gives the protein CASSPGGYQPQHF.

The chain carries TRBV19 and TRBJ2-7; 7 bases match TRBD1. Losses at the gene ends were 5 bases for V and 0 bases for J; bases not matched to a gene: 7. The CDR3 sequence is 15 residues long. CDR1 is LNHDA, CDR2 SQIVND, per germline (reference sequence). The CDR3 sequence: CASSPDRVRSYEQYF. Here the CDR3 DNA reads TGTGCCAGTAGTCCAGACAGGGTTCGCTCCTACGAGCAGTACTTC.

This clone has more than one count but fewer than ten. The chain carries TRBV30 and TRBJ2-5; the D gene is possibly TRBD2 (6 bases). This CDR3 spans 14 amino acids. CDR1 is GTSNPN, CDR2 SVGIG, per germline (reference sequence). V was pared by 2 bases and J by 0 bases, with 10 bases between. The CDR3 loop is CAWSSGLNQETQYF. DNA for the CDR3: TGTGCCTGGAGTAGCGGGCTTAACCAAGAGACCCAGTACTTC.